These 18 T cell receptor beta chains originate from one sample sequenced in a study of T cells in Graves' hyperthyroidism and ophthalmopathy. Amplification of TCR beta CDR3 regions was performed using RNA transcripts as template. The HTBI set primed first-round TCR CDR3 RT-PCR. TCRdb re-derived calls from the multiplex PCR reads in MiXCR, one entry per CDR3 protein. The sample lists roughly 330,000 distinct CDR3 sequences; around a sixth were seen once. Material: blood. Source of these receptors: a man aged 25 to 40 with Graves' hyperthyroidism.

This clonotype was detected ten times or more. V gene TRBV12-3 or TRBV12-4 combines with J gene TRBJ2-7; D call uncertain. Trimming took 10 bases from V and 6 from J, leaving 22 bases between them. The CDR3 is 14 residues long. The CDR3 region is CATYPPGTLAEQYF. CDR3 bases: TGTGCCACCTATCCGCCCGGAACCCTGGCCGAGCAGTACTTC.

In this sample, this clonotype turned up many times. This sequence joins TRBV18 and TRBJ1-5; D is undetermined. V was pared by 3 bases and J by 7 bases, with 13 bases between. This CDR3 contains 14 residues. From germline, CDR1 is KGHSH and CDR2 LQKENI. This CDR3 reads CASSPAGEGQPQHF. CDR3 DNA sequence: TGTGCCAGCTCACCGGCGGGTGAAGGACAGCCCCAGCATTTT.

This clonotype was seen ten or more times. This chain connects TRBV12-3 or TRBV12-4 to TRBJ2-5; no firm D call. The CDR3 totals 13 residues. Trimming cost V 3 bases and J 2 bases, with 7 bases left between them. CDR3 protein: CASSFHRQETQYF. The CDR3, as DNA: TGTGCCAGCAGTTTTCACAGACAAGAGACCCAGTACTTC.

This clonotype was found a few times. The gene calls are TRBV5-5 and TRBJ2-7; unclear D gene. Between the trimmed V and J ends, which lost 0 bases and 6 bases, there was a span of 19 bases. The CDR3 contains 16 residues. Looked up from germline, CDR1 is SGHKS and CDR2 is YYEKEE (reference sequence). DNA for the CDR3: TGTGCCAGCAGCTTGGCCTCAGTCGAAGGAGTACGCGAGCAGTACTTC. This translates into CASSLASVEGVREQYF.

Concerning this clonotype: This may be a read error, as it is one base from a much larger clone. The chain uses TRBV16 and TRBJ1-4; D is unresolved. This CDR3 is 15 amino acids long. Germline V gene lookup returns CDR1 KGHSY and CDR2 FQNENV. CDR3 DNA: TGTGCCAGCAGCCAATCTCGTCCAACTAATGAAAAACTGGTTTTT. Its protein is CASSQSRPTNEKLVF.

This clonotype was seen a handful of times. The chain links TRBV7-2 to TRBJ2-5, with D uncertain. This CDR3 has 13 amino acids. V lost 7 bases to trimming and J lost 1 base, with 10 bases between them. CDR1 SGHTA and CDR2 FQGNSA come from the germline V gene. The CDR3 nucleotides are TGTGCCAGCACCCTTCGCGGCCAAGAGACCCAGTACTTC. Translating it yields CASTLRGQETQYF.

The chain has TRBV12-3 or TRBV12-4 and TRBJ1-3; D unresolved. V shed 1 base and J shed 0 bases, with 7 bases lying between them. This CDR3 has 15 residues. The CDR3 is CASSLEWTSGNTIYF. The DNA of the CDR3 is TGTGCCAGCAGTTTAGAGTGGACCTCTGGAAACACCATATATTTT.

The V gene is TRBV6-2 or TRBV6-3, the J gene TRBJ2-7; D uncertain. Deletions cut 0 bases from V and 0 bases from J, with 6 bases between. The CDR3 extends over 14 amino acids. The germline CDR1 and CDR2 sequences are MNHEY and SVGEGT. CDR3 protein: CASSYSQSSYEQYF. In DNA form, the CDR3 reads TGTGCCAGCAGTTACTCTCAGAGCTCCTACGAGCAGTACTTC.

This clonotype was counted at least ten times. The chain has TRBV7-8 and TRBJ2-6; D may be TRBD1 or TRBD2 (7 bases each). V lost 1 base to trimming and J lost 2 bases, with 21 bases between them. The CDR3 has 20 residues. Germline V gene data show CDR1 as SGHVS and CDR2 as FQNEAQ. CDR3 region: CASSLDHTGEGWTGANVLTF. CDR3 nucleotides: TGTGCCAGCAGCTTAGATCATACAGGGGAGGGATGGACTGGGGCCAACGTCCTGACTTTC.

The sample holds many counts of this clonotype. The rearrangement uses TRBV20-1 and TRBJ2-7; unclear D gene. V gave up 0 bases and J gave up 3 bases, with 3 bases separating them. The length of the CDR3 is 11 residues. Germline values: CDR1 DFQATT, CDR2 SNEGSKA (reference sequence). The CDR3 DNA is TGCAGTGCTAGAGACGACTACGAGCAGTACTTC. Encoded protein: CSARDDYEQYF.

This clonotype was detected only a few times. The chain employs TRBV19 and TRBJ1-2; D ambiguous. The V end lost 5 bases, the J end lost 4 bases, and 11 bases lay between the germline ends. The CDR3 is 13 amino acids. Germline V gene lookup returns CDR1 LNHDA and CDR2 SQIVND (reference sequence). The CDR3 sequence is CASSDEVLYGYTF. Here the CDR3 DNA reads TGTGCCAGTAGTGATGAGGTCCTCTATGGCTACACCTTC.

The sample holds many counts of this clonotype. The chain is built from TRBV2 and TRBJ1-1; D remains ambiguous. Deletions cut 1 base from V and 8 bases from J, with 20 bases between. CDR3 size: 16 residues. Germline CDR1 is SNHLY and CDR2 is FYNNEI. CDR3 sequence: CASSEELNSVDLEAFF. The DNA for the CDR3 is TGTGCCAGCAGTGAAGAATTGAACAGCGTGGATCTAGAAGCTTTCTTT. The full variable domain, in which reference TRBV2 and TRBJ1-1 provide the parts outside the CDR3, is EPEVTQTPSHQVTQMGQEVILRCVPISNHLYFYWYRQILGQKVEFLVSFYNNEISEKSEIFDDQFSVERPDGSNFTLKIRSTKLEDSAMYFCASSEELNSVDLEAFFGQGTRLTVV.

In this sample, this clonotype turned up many times. CDR3 sequence: CASSDLRTTGKLFF. The CDR3 nucleotides are TGTGCCAGCAGTGATCTCCGGACGACAGGGAAACTGTTTTTT. This chain connects TRBV2 to TRBJ1-4, with 7 bases matching TRBD1. V lost 3 bases, J lost 11 bases, and 9 bases stayed unmatched. The CDR3 is 14 residues long. CDR1 and CDR2 (germline): SNHLY, FYNNEI.

Remarks on this clonotype: This could be a read error, since a much larger clone is one nucleotide away. The gene calls are TRBV13 and TRBJ1-2; tentatively, D is TRBD1 (5 bases). CDR3 size: 17 residues. CDR1 is PRHDT and CDR2 is FYEKMQ in the germline V gene (reference sequence). CDR3 sequence reads: CASSLRDRREANYGDTF. DNA of the CDR3: TGTGCCAGCAGCCTTAGGGACCGACGGGAAGCTAACTATGGCGACACCTTC. The whole variable domain, filled in from reference TRBV13 and TRBJ1-2, reads AAGVIQSPRHLIKEKRETATLKCYPIPRHDTVYWYQQGPGQDPQFLISFYEKMQSDKGSIPDRFSAQQFSDYHSELNMSSLELGDSALYFCASSLRDRREANYGDTFGSGTRLTVV.

This clonotype was seen at least ten times. The rearrangement uses TRBV5-1 and TRBJ2-3; D could derive from TRBD1 or TRBD2 (5 bases each). The germline V gene encodes CDR1 SGHRS and CDR2 YFSETQ. The CDR3 totals 15 residues. V was clipped by 2 bases and J by 5 bases, with 15 bases between them. The CDR3 spells CASSFGGYIGDTQYF. In DNA form, the CDR3 reads TGCGCCAGCAGCTTTGGGGGATACATCGGAGATACGCAGTATTTT.

This clonotype was counted between two and nine times. The gene calls are TRBV13 and TRBJ1-6; TRBD1 matches 8 bases. This CDR3 region has 14 residues. Germline V gene lookup returns CDR1 PRHDT and CDR2 FYEKMQ (reference sequence). The ends lost 1 base at V and 8 bases at J; junction bases unmatched: 1. The CDR3 is CASSLDRGDSPLHF. Written as DNA, the CDR3 is TGTGCCAGCAGCTTAGACAGGGGGGATTCACCCCTCCACTTT.

The table lists this clonotype with many counts. The V and J genes are TRBV6-1 and TRBJ1-1; D not certain. The germline V gene encodes CDR1 MNHNS and CDR2 SASEGT. Trimming removed 6 bases at V and 8 bases at J, with 16 bases between. This CDR3 is 13 amino acids long. The CDR3 bases are TGTGCCAGCAGCTATCGGCAGCAAGCAGAAGCTTTCTTT. Its translation: CASSYRQQAEAFF.

This clonotype was found many times. The V and J genes are TRBV11-3 and TRBJ2-1; D remains ambiguous. The germline CDR1 and CDR2 sequences are SGHNT and YENEEA. The CDR3 totals 14 residues. The germline V and J ends were trimmed by 1 base and 7 bases, with 11 bases remaining between them. The CDR3 loop reads CASSLGGELNEQFF. The CDR3 coding sequence is TGTGCCAGCAGCTTAGGTGGGGAATTAAATGAGCAGTTCTTC.